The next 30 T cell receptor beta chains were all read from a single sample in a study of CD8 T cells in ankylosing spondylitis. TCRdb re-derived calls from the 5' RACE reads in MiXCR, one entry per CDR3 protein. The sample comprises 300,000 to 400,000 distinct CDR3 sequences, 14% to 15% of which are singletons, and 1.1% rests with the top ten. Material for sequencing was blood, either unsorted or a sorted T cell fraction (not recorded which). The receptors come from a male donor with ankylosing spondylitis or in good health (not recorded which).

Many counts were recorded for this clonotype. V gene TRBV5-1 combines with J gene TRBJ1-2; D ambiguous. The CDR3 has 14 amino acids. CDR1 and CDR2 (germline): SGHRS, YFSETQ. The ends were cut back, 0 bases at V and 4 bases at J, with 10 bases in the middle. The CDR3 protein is CASSLERPSYGYTF. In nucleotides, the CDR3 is TGCGCCAGCAGCTTGGAACGTCCTAGCTATGGCTACACCTTC.

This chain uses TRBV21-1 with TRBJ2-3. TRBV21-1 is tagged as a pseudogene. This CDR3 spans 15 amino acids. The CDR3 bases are TGTGCCAGCAGCAAAGCGAGGAATCGCGAAGATACGCAGTATTTT. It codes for CASSKARNREDTQYF.

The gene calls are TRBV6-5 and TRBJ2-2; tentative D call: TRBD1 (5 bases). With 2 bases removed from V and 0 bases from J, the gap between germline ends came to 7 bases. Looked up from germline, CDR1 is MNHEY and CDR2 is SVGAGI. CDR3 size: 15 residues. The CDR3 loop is CASSYGAANTGELFF. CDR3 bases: TGTGCCAGCAGTTACGGGGCAGCGAACACCGGGGAGCTGTTTTTT.

The CDR3 spells CASSLGVKIQETQYF. CDR3 in DNA: TGTGCCAGCAGCTTGGGGGTGAAGATTCAAGAGACCCAGTACTTC. This sequence joins TRBV5-6 and TRBJ2-5; D not certain. From germline, CDR1 is SGHDT and CDR2 YYEEEE. CDR3 length: 15 residues. V was cut by 0 bases and J by 2 bases, with 11 bases left in between.

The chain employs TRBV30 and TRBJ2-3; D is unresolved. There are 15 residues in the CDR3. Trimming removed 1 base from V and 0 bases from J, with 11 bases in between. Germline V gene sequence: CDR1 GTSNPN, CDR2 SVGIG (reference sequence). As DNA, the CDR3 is TGTGCCTGGAGTGGAGACCGCTCTAGCACAGATACGCAGTATTTT. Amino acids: CAWSGDRSSTDTQYF.

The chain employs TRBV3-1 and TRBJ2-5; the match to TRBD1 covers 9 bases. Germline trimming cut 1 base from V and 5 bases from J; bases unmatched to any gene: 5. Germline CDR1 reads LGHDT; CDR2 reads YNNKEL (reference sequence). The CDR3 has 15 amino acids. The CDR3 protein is CASSQGTGELETQYF. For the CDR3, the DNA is TGTGCCAGCAGCCAAGGGACAGGGGAGCTGGAGACCCAGTACTTC.

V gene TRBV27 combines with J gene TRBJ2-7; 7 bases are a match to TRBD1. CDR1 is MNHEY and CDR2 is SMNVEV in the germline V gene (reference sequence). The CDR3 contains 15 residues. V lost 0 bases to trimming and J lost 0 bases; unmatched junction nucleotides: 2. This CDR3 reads CASSLSTGSSYEQYF. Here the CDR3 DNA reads TGTGCCAGCAGTTTATCGACAGGGAGCTCCTACGAGCAGTACTTC.

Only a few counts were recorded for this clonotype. CDR3: CAISDRDGRLYGYTF. The CDR3 DNA reads TGTGCCATCAGTGACCGGGACGGAAGGTTATATGGCTACACCTTC. The rearrangement joins TRBV10-3 to TRBJ1-2; tentatively, D is TRBD1 (5 bases). The CDR3 runs 15 residues. Trimming cost V 3 bases and J 5 bases, with 16 bases left between them. Germline V lookup: CDR1 ENHRY, CDR2 SYGVKD.

As DNA, the CDR3 is TGCAGCGTTGAAGAAGGGCAGATGATCTACAATGAGCAGTTCTTC. This codes for CSVEEGQMIYNEQFF. The genes are TRBV29-1 and TRBJ2-1; no firm D call. In germline, CDR1 is SQVTM, CDR2 ANQGSEA. This CDR3 is 15 amino acids long. The V gene lost 0 bases and the J gene lost 3 bases, with 12 bases spanning the gap.

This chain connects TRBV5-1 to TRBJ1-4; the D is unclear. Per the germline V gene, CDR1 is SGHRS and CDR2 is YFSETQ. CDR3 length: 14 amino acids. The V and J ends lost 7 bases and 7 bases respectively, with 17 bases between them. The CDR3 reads CASAGGDLGEKLFF. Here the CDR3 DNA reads TGCGCCAGCGCCGGCGGGGATCTTGGTGAAAAACTGTTTTTT.

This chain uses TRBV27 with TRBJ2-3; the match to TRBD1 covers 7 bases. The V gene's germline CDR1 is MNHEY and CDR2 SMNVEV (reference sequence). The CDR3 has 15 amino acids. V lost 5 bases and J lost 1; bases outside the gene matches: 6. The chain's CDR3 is CASSAWTGRTDTQYF. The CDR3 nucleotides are TGTGCCAGCAGTGCTTGGACAGGCCGCACAGATACGCAGTATTTT.

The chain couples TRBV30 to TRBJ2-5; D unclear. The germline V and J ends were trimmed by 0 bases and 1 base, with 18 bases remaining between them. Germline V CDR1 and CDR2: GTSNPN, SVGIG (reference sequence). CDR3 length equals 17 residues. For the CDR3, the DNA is TGTGCCTGGAGTGTATTCGGCTCTCTACGGGCCCAAGAGACCCAGTACTTC. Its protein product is CAWSVFGSLRAQETQYF.

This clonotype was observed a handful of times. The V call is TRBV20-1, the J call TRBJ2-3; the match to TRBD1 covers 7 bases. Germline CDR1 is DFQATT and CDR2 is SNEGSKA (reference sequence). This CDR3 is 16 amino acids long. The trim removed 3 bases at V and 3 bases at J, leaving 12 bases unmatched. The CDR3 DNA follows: TGCAGTGCTAGCCCTCCGGGACAGCTGGGGACAGATACGCAGTATTTT. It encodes CSASPPGQLGTDTQYF.

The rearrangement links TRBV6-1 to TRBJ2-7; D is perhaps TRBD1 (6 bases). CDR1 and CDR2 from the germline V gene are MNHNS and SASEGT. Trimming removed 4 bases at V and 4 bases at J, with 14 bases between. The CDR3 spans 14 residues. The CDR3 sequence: CASSAWDTEYEQYF. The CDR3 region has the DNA TGTGCCAGCAGTGCCTGGGACACCGAATACGAGCAGTACTTC.

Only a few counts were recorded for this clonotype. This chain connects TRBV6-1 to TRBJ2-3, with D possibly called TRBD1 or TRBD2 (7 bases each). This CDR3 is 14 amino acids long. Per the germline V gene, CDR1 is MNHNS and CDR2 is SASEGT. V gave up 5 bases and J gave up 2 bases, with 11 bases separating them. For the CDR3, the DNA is TGTGCCAGCAGTCCAGGGGGGGACACAGATACGCAGTATTTT. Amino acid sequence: CASSPGGDTDTQYF.

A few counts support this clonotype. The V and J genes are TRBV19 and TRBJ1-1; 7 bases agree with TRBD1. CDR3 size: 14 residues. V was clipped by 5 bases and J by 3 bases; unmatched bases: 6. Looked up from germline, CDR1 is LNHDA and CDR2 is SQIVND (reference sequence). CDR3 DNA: TGTGCCAGTAGTGTAACAGGGGATCACACTGAAGCTTTCTTT. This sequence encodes CASSVTGDHTEAFF.

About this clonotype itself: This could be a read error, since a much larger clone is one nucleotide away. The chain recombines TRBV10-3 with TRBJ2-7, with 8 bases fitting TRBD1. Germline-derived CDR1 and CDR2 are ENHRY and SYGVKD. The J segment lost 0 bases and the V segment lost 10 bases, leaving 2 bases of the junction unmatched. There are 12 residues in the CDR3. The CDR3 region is CATGQASYEQYF. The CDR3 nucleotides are TGTGCCACGGGACAGGCCTCCTACGAGCAGTACTTC.

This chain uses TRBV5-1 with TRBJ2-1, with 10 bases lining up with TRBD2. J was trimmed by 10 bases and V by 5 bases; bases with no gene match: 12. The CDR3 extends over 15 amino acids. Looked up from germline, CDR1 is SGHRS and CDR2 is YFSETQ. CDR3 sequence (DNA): TGCGCCAGCAGGCCCGGACTAGCGGAGATTAGGGAGCAGTTCTTC. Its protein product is CASRPGLAEIREQFF.

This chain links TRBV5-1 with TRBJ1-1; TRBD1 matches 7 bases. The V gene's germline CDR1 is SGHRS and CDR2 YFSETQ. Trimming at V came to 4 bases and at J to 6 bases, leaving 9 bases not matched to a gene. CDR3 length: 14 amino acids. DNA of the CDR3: TGCGCCAGCAGCAGAACAGGGGAGACTGCTGAAGCTTTCTTT. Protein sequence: CASSRTGETAEAFF.

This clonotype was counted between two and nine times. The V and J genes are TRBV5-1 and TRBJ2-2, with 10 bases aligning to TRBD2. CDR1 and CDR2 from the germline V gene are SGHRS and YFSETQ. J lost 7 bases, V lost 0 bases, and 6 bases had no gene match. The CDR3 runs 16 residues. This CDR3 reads CASSLVLAGVGGELFF. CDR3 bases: TGCGCCAGCAGCTTGGTCCTAGCGGGAGTCGGCGGGGAGCTGTTTTTT.

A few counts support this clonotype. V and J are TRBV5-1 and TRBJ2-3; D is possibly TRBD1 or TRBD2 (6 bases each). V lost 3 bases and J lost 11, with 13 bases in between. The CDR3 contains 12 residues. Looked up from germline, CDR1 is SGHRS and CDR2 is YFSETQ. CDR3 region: CASSWGAWGQYF. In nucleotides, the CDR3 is TGCGCCAGCAGCTGGGGGGCTTGGGGGCAGTATTTT. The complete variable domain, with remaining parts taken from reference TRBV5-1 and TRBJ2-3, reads KAGVTQTPRYLIKTRGQQVTLSCSPISGHRSVSWYQQTPGQGLQFLFEYFSETQRNKGNFPGRFSGRQFSNSRSEMNVSTLELGDSALYLCASSWGAWGQYFGPGTRLTVL.

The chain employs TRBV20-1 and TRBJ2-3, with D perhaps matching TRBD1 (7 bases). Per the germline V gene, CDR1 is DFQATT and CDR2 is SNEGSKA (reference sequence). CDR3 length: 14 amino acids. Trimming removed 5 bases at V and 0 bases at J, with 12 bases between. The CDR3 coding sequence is TGCAGTGCTGAGCAGGGGGGCAGCACAGATACGCAGTATTTT. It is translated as CSAEQGGSTDTQYF.

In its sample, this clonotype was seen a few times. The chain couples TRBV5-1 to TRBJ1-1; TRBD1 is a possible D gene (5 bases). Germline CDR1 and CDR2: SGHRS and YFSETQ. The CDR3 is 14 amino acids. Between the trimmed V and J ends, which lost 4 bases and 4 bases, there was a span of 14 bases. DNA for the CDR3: TGCGCCAGCAGCCCGGTTCAGGGAATCACTGAAGCTTTCTTT. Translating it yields CASSPVQGITEAFF.

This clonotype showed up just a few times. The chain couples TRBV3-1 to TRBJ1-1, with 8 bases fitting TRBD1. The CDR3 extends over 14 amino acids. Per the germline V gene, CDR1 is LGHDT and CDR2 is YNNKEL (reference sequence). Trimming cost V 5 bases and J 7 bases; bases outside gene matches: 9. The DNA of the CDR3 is TGTGCCAGCAGCGGGTACAGGGGGTACGGTGAAGCTTTCTTT. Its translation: CASSGYRGYGEAFF.

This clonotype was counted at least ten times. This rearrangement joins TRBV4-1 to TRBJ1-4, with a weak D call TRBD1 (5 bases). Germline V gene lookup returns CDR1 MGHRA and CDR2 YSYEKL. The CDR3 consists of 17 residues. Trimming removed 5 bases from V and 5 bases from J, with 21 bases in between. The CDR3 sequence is CASSKTQGIFGNEKLFF. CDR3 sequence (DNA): TGCGCCAGCAGCAAGACGCAGGGTATATTCGGGAATGAAAAACTGTTTTTT.

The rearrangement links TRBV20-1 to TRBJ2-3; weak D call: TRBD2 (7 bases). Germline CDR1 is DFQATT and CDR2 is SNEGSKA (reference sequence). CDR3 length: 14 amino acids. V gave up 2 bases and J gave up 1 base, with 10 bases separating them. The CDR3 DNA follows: TGCAGTGCTAGAAAGGGGGGGCGCACAGATACGCAGTATTTT. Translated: CSARKGGRTDTQYF.

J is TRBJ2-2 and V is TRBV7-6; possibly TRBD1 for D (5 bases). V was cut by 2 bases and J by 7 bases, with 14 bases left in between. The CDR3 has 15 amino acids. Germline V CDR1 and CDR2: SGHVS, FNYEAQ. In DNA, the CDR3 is TGTGCCAGCAGCTTATTCCCAGGGAAGGTCGGGGAGCTGTTTTTT. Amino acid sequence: CASSLFPGKVGELFF.

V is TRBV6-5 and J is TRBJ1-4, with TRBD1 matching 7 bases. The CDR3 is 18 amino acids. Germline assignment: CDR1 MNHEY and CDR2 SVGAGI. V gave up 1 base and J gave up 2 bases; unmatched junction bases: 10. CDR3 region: CASSYFWTGVGTNEKLFF. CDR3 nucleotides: TGTGCCAGCAGTTACTTCTGGACAGGAGTAGGGACTAATGAAAAACTGTTTTTT.

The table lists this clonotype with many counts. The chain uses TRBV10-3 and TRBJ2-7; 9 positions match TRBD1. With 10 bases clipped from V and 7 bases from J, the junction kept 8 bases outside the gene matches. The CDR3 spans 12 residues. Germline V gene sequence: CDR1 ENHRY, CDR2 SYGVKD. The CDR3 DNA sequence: TGTGCCAGCTGGGACAGGGTGAATGAGCAGTACTTC. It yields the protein CASWDRVNEQYF.

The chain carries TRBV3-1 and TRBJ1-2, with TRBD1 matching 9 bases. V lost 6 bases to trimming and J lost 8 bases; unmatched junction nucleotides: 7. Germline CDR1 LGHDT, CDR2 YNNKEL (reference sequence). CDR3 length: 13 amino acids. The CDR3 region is CASRWTGEEGYTF. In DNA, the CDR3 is TGTGCCAGCAGATGGACAGGGGAGGAAGGCTACACCTTC.